These T cell receptor beta chains were read from a single sample in a study of T cells in Graves' hyperthyroidism and ophthalmopathy. MiXCR, run by TCRdb on the multiplex PCR reads, gives a single entry per CDR3 protein. The profile shows around 660,000 distinct CDR3 sequences, 40% to 55% of them singletons. The sample was peripheral blood or thyroid tissue (not recorded which). The receptor source for this set is an adult man with Graves' disease, either hyperthyroidism or ophthalmopathy (not recorded which). Both conserved end residues are part of each CDR3. The D gene is left open where the match is weak. Rows may omit the clone size; those that give it use once, few, many or a size class.

many	.	TRBJ2-5	TRBV15	TGTGCCACCAGCGGGACCGGGGGCGCGGAAGAGACCCAGTACTTC	CATSGTGGAEETQYF
.	TRBD1	TRBJ2-7	TRBV19	TGTGCCAGTAGTATTCTGCCTGGACAGGGGGCCTACGAGCAGTACTTC	CASSILPGQGAYEQYF
.	TRBD2	TRBJ2-7	TRBV7-9	TGTGCCAGCAGCTCTAGCGGGAGGGCTTTAGAGGAGCAGTACTTC	CASSSSGRALEEQYF
.	.	TRBJ1-2	TRBV3-1	TGTGCCAGCAGCCAAGAGGGGGCGTATGACTATGGCTACACCTTC	CASSQEGAYDYGYTF
many	.	TRBJ1-2	TRBV9	TGTGCCAGCAGCGTAACCCCGGGAGGGACGCTTAACTATGGCTACACCTTC	CASSVTPGGTLNYGYTF
many	.	TRBJ2-2	TRBV7-8	TGTGCCAGCAGCCCTGGACCCGGGGGGCAATACACCGGGGAGCTGTTTTTT	CASSPGPGGQYTGELFF
many	TRBD1	TRBJ1-2	TRBV7-9	TGTGCCAGCGACAAAAGCGCAGGGGGCAATTATGGCTACACCTTC	CASDKSAGGNYGYTF
many	.	TRBJ1-5	TRBV4-1	TGCGCCAGCAGCCAAGATGAGGGAAGCAATCAGCCCCAGCATTTT	CASSQDEGSNQPQHF
.	TRBD1	TRBJ2-5	TRBV20-1	TGCAGTGCGAACCGGGACAGGGAGTTC	CSANRDREF
.	.	TRBJ1-2	TRBV29-1	TGCAGTGACCTCTTGACAGGCTATGGCTACACCTTC	CSDLLTGYGYTF
many	TRBD1	TRBJ1-5	TRBV7-2	TGTGCCAGCAGCCTAGGACCCGGACAGGGGGACCAGCCCCAGCATTTT	CASSLGPGQGDQPQHF
.	.	TRBJ1-1	TRBV2	TGTGCCAGCACCTCATCGGGGACTGAAGCTTTCTTT	CASTSSGTEAFF
.	.	TRBJ1-1	TRBV2	TGTGCCAGCAGTGCTAGTGGACATATGAACACTGAAGCTTTCTTT	CASSASGHMNTEAFF
.	.	TRBJ1-6	TRBV29-1	TGCAGCGGAGAGACGGATTCACCCCTCCACTTT	CSGETDSPLHF
once	.	TRBJ2-5	TRBV24-1	TGTGCCACCAGTGATCGTGGGGGCGCGGAGACCCAGTACTTC	CATSDRGGAETQYF
.	.	TRBJ1-4	TRBV5-1	TGCGCCAGCAGCTTGGGTTACAGCGGATTAGCAACTAATGAAAAACTGTTTTTT	CASSLGYSGLATNEKLFF
.	.	TRBJ1-1	TRBV20-1	TGCAGTGCCCCCGGGACACGTGAAGCTTTCTTT	CSAPGTREAFF
few	.	TRBJ1-2	TRBV2	TGTGCCAGCAGTTACGCAATAATAGCGGATGGCTACACCTTC	CASSYAIIADGYTF
many	.	TRBJ1-5	TRBV19	TGTGCCAGTGGCCAGGGACCAAATCAGCCCCAGCATTTT	CASGQGPNQPQHF
once	.	TRBJ1-2	TRBV12-3/TRBV12-4	TGTGCCAGCAGCGTAGAGGGGGACGACCGGACCTTC	CASSVEGDDRTF
.	.	TRBJ1-1	TRBV6-1	TGTGCCAGCACCTTTTCCGTAAGGGAGACGACTGAAGCTTTCTTT	CASTFSVRETTEAFF
few	.	TRBJ2-2	TRBV5-1	TGCGCCAGCAGCTTGGGTGCAGCGAACACCGGGGAGCTGTTTTTT	CASSLGAANTGELFF
few	TRBD1	TRBJ1-5	TRBV19	TGTGCCAGTAGTTCTTGGGAGGGGGCTAGCAATCAGCCCCAGCATTTT	CASSSWEGASNQPQHF
.	TRBD1	TRBJ2-5	TRBV6-1	TGTGCCAGCAGGCTAGGAACAGGGGAAAAGACCCAGTACTTC	CASRLGTGEKTQYF
.	.	TRBJ2-2	TRBV20-1	TGCAGTGCCCAAGGGCCAAACACCGGGGAGCTGTTTTTT	CSAQGPNTGELFF
.	TRBD1	TRBJ1-1	TRBV2	TGTGCCAGCAGAGCTCGGACAGGGGGCGGACGGGATGAAGCTTTCTTT	CASRARTGGGRDEAFF
.	TRBD1	TRBJ2-5	TRBV7-2	TGTGCCAGCAATCAGGGACAGAGTGCAGAGACCCAGTACTTC	CASNQGQSAETQYF
many	.	TRBJ1-4	TRBV29-1	TGCAGCATACGTCGGAGGGGAGAAAAACTGTTTTTT	CSIRRRGEKLFF
.	TRBD2	TRBJ2-5	TRBV2	TGTGCCAGCAGTTTGGGCGTGGCTAGCGGCTACCAAGAGACCCAGTACTTC	CASSLGVASGYQETQYF
.	.	TRBJ2-7	TRBV7-2	TGTGCCAGCAGCTTAAGGTGGTCCAGGGGCATTGCCTACGAGCAGTACTTC	CASSLRWSRGIAYEQYF
.	TRBD1	TRBJ1-2	TRBV20-1	TGCAGTGCTAGCGGACAGGGGGCGCTGGGCTACACCTTC	CSASGQGALGYTF
.	TRBD1	TRBJ1-6	TRBV11-2	TGTGCCAGCCGGGACAGAGCCTCACCCCTCCACTTT	CASRDRASPLHF
few	.	TRBJ2-5	TRBV6-6	TGTGCCAGCAGTTACTGGGGGGCAGGGCGGACGGGAGAGCAGTACTTC	CASSYWGAGRTGEQYF
many	TRBD1	TRBJ1-1	TRBV5-1	TGTGCCAGCAGCTTGGACAGGGGGAACACTGAAGCTTTCTTT	CASSLDRGNTEAFF
.	.	TRBJ1-6	TRBV9	TGTGCCAGCAGCGTAGACCTGGGCCAAGATTCACCCCTCCACTTT	CASSVDLGQDSPLHF
.	.	TRBJ1-4	TRBV6-6	TGTGCCAGCAGTTACTCCGGAATCGGCCGTGAAAAACTGTTTTTT	CASSYSGIGREKLFF
few	.	TRBJ1-1	TRBV19	TGTGCCAGTAGTATAGTTGCGGGAGGTTGGAATCAAGCTTTCTTT	CASSIVAGGWNQAFF
many	.	TRBJ1-5	TRBV2	TGTGCCAGCAGTGTCGGGCCAAAAGGCAGTCAGCCCCAGCATTTT	CASSVGPKGSQPQHF
.	.	TRBJ1-1	TRBV20-1	TGCAGTGCTAGAGGTCCCGAAATGAACACTGAAGCTTTCTTT	CSARGPEMNTEAFF
.	.	TRBJ1-2	TRBV10-3	TGTGCCAGCAGTTTAAAAAGGGGAGTGAACTATGGCTACACCTTC	CASSLKRGVNYGYTF
few	.	TRBJ2-7	TRBV9	TGTGCCAGCAGCGTAGGTGAGGGGGTGGGCTACGAGCAGTACTTC	CASSVGEGVGYEQYF
.	TRBD1	TRBJ2-7	TRBV7-9	TGTGCCAGCAGCTTAACAGGGGGGTATAACTACGAGCAGTACTTC	CASSLTGGYNYEQYF
.	TRBD1	TRBJ1-6	TRBV25-1	TGTGCCAGCAGTGCAAGTAGACAGGGGGTCAACTCACCCCTCCACTTT	CASSASRQGVNSPLHF
.	.	TRBJ1-1	TRBV19	TGTGCCAGTAGTATCTCGGGCACCCAGAACACTGAAGCTTTCTTT	CASSISGTQNTEAFF
.	TRBD1	TRBJ2-7	TRBV12-5	TGTGCTAGTGGGACAGGGCAATACGAGCAGTACTTC	CASGTGQYEQYF
.	TRBD1	TRBJ2-5	TRBV9	TGTGCCAGCAGCCAATACAGGGGAGAGACCCAGTACTTC	CASSQYRGETQYF
many	.	TRBJ1-6	TRBV9	TGTGCCAGCAGCGTAGAGTATTCACCCCTCCACTTT	CASSVEYSPLHF
many	TRBD1	TRBJ1-4	TRBV7-9	TGTGCCAGCAGCTTACAGCAGGGGGCGAGTGAAAAACTGTTTTTT	CASSLQQGASEKLFF
.	TRBD1	TRBJ1-5	TRBV2	TGTGCTAGAGGGGCCCGGGACAGGAAGGGCAATCAGCCCCAGCATTTT	CARGARDRKGNQPQHF
.	.	TRBJ1-2	TRBV5-8	TGTGCCAGCAGCTTGGGGCGGCGACATCTTGACGACGGCTACACCTTC	CASSLGRRHLDDGYTF
many	TRBD2	TRBJ2-7	TRBV9	TGTGCCAGCAGCGTAGGTGGTGGTAGCGGGGGGAACTACGAGCAGTACTTC	CASSVGGGSGGNYEQYF
.	.	TRBJ2-2	TRBV5-1	TGCGCCAGCAGCTTGGTTGGGATTGACACCGGGGAGCTGTTTTTT	CASSLVGIDTGELFF
few	TRBD1	TRBJ1-2	TRBV7-9	TGTGCCAGCAGCTTACCCCCGGACAGGCTGTCTATGGGCTACACCTTC	CASSLPPDRLSMGYTF
.	.	TRBJ2-2	TRBV5-2	TGTGCCAGCAAAGGGGCCGGAGGGACCGGGGAGCTGTTTTTT	CASKGAGGTGELFF